The entry below describes one T cell receptor (beta chain). CDR1 and CDR2 from the germline V gene are MGHRA and YSYEKL. This CDR3 has 15 amino acids. V gave up 2 bases and J gave up 4 bases, with 14 bases separating them. A second PCR of 7 to 11 cycles used a sample-barcoded 5' primer and a J-beta primer mix. TCRdb called the 5' RACE reads again in MiXCR, with one record for every CDR3 protein. The table lists 450,000 to 600,000 distinct CDR3 sequences, about 27% of them singletons. These data come from a study of blood T cells in healthy people across ages. In addition, the sample was reused for a study of T cells of mothers and their children.

The gene calls are TRBV4-1 and TRBJ1-2, with D maybe TRBD1 (6 bases). This sequence was found in a boy between 2 and 10 years old in good health. The specimen sequenced was blood. CDR3 amino acids: CASSQLPGQSYGYTF. CDR3 bases: TGCGCCAGCAGCCAATTGCCGGGACAAAGCTATGGCTACACCTTC.